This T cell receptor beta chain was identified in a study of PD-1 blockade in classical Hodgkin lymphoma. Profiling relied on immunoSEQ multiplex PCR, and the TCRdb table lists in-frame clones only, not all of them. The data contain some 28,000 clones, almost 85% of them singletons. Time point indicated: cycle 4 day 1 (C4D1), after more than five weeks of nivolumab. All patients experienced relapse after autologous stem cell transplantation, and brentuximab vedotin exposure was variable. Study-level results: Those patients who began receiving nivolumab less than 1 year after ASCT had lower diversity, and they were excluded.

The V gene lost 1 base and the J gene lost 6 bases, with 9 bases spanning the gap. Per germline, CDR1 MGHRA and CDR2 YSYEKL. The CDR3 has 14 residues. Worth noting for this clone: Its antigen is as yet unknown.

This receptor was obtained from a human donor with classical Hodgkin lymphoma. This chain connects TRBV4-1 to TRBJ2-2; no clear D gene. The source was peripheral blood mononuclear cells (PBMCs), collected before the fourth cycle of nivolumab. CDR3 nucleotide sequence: TGCGCCAGCAGCCAAGGCACGGGTCCCGGGGAGCTGTTTTTT. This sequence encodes CASSQGTGPGELFF.